This T cell receptor beta chain was documented in a study of T cells after yellow fever vaccination. Points from the study as a whole: Repertoires obtained by FACS sorting could include abundant clonotypes that entered as contaminants from the bulk population. Peaking faster, on day 5 versus 15, the secondary response was nonetheless weaker. Subsequent to the booster, the majority of primary-vaccination clones reappeared (around 95% CD4, about 90% CD8).

Concerning this clonotype itself: The target antigen is unknown.

Trimming pared 1 base from V and 2 bases from J, leaving 11 bases between. Germline CDR1 is DFQATT and CDR2 is SNEGSKA (reference sequence). The CDR3 is 14 residues long. Template switching with 5'RACE generated the TCR cDNA and added a universal primer site and UMIs. Each CDR3 protein is one row after TCRdb ran MiXCR on the 5' RACE reads. The sample gives under 150,000 distinct CDR3 sequences, 6.5% to 8.5% of which show up once; about 0.73% is in the top ten. Sequencing was performed on CD4+ T cells sorted from PBMCs, taken 5 days after the yellow fever booster vaccination. The chain is built from TRBV20-1 and TRBJ2-5; a possible D gene is TRBD1 (6 bases). The TCR comes from a man aged 25 to 40 who received the YFV17D yellow fever vaccine. The CDR3 region is CSARGTARQETQYF. Written as DNA, the CDR3 is TGCAGTGCTAGAGGGACAGCGCGACAAGAGACCCAGTACTTC.